These T cell receptor beta chains were read from a single sample in a study of blood T cell repertoires in COVID-19. Assay used: immunoSEQ multiplex PCR; TCRdb lists only in-frame clones, some missing. Here the sample spans under 200,000 clones, 80% being singletons. Specimen: PBMCs or T cells enriched from blood (not recorded which). The receptors were sampled from a woman in her fifties or sixties who had recovered from COVID-19. Each CDR3 is given without its conserved first and last residue. Each record gives: V gene, CDR3 protein.

>TRBV5-6
ASSLGLFKNQPQH
>TRBV14
ASSQRAGRSSGEKLF
>TRBV9
ASSDSYGYT
>TRBV30
AWSVLALDEQF
>TRBV6-5
ASSFLRGEQY
>TRBV14
ASKRRDSQNEKLF
>TRBV9
ASSLQELSYEQY
>TRBV19
ASRKLRDRDYGYT
>TRBV6-1
ASSELWSQPQH
>TRBV5-4
ASSFQNYEQY
>TRBV11-2
ASSLRVEREQY
>TRBV5-4
ASSLAGGTYEQY
>TRBV25-1
ASSAFADNLYNEQF
>TRBV19
ASSSGQAYGYT
>TRBV6-4
ASSDSSGRVPTNEKLF
>TRBV10-2
ATGLAGDETQY
>TRBV3-1/TRBV3-2
ASKIAPNLNEQF
>TRBV11-3
ASSRQGSPANTGELF
>TRBV2
ASRPTGPNTEAF
>TRBV2
ASFSRDLNTEAF
>TRBV5-1
ASSLDFGESWNEQF
>TRBV27
ASSLEGGDQPQH
>TRBV27
ASRGTGIQPQH
>TRBV3-1/TRBV3-2
ASSDLNREQY
>TRBV10-1
ASSDRGQAQETQY
>TRBV5-5
ASSPAGGAMNTEAF
>TRBV5-6
ASSAADRPNQPQH
>TRBV29-1
SVEDGTESRALH
>TRBV30
AWRRGNSGNTIY
>TRBV5-1
ASSAIDRVHSPLH
>TRBV14
ASSPLGGGNYGYT
>TRBV12-3/TRBV12-4
ASRPSGGETQY
>TRBV30
AWSVQGSTEAF
>TRBV5-1
ASSLVSATPGETQY
>TRBV19
ASREAGGRLF
>TRBV19
ASSRGRPSNQPQH
>TRBV18
ASSPVTSGQETQY
>TRBV6-5
ASSLQGSNTEAF
>TRBV7-7
ASSPTSGGYQETQY
>TRBV7-9
ASSPGRGATEAF
>TRBV12-3/TRBV12-4
ASSSGTVEKLF
>TRBV7-8
ASSREWAPSGGDKYQETQY
>TRBV18
ASSPLGGSAYNEQF
>TRBV19
ASSKGTGGSGRKLF
>TRBV14
ASSQEVNRYTEAF
>TRBV2
ASSATVNTEAF
>TRBV9
ASSHGTGSFGYT
>TRBV4-2
ASSPPAGPYTRREGNGYT
>TRBV7-8
ASSLKGQRNQPQH